These 24 T cell receptor beta chains were all obtained from the same sample, sequenced in a study of T cells in Graves' hyperthyroidism and ophthalmopathy. Authors of the study amplified TCR beta CDR3 regions from RNA transcripts. Researchers ran a first-round RT-PCR on the TCR CDR3 using the HTBI primer set. One entry per CDR3 protein, called by TCRdb with MiXCR from the multiplex PCR reads. The repertoire includes roughly 280,000 distinct CDR3 sequences, about 18% of them detected once, and around 58% sits in the top ten. Sequenced material: blood. These receptors were taken from a woman aged 60 to 75 with Graves' ophthalmopathy.

There are many counts of this clonotype. The chain recombines TRBV20-1 with TRBJ2-3, with 10 positions matching TRBD2. The length of the CDR3 is 14 residues. The germline gives CDR1 DFQATT, CDR2 SNEGSKA (reference sequence). Unmatched junction bases numbered 6, after V lost 5 bases and J lost 4 bases. The CDR3 DNA reads TGCAGTGCTGTGAGCGGGAGGGGGGCAGATACGCAGTATTTT. Its translation: CSAVSGRGADTQYF.

This clonotype has just a few counts. This chain connects TRBV12-3 or TRBV12-4 to TRBJ1-1, with a possible D match to TRBD1 (6 bases). The CDR3 spans 16 residues. Deletions cut 2 bases from V and 5 bases from J, with 18 bases between. The CDR3 DNA reads TGTGCCAGCAGTTTACGGCGAGACAGGCAGGGGACTGAAGCTTTCTTT. Its protein is CASSLRRDRQGTEAFF.

This clonotype was recorded at least ten times. The chain uses TRBV11-3 and TRBJ2-3; 7 bases agree with TRBD2. Germline CDR1 and CDR2: SGHNT and YENEEA. Losses at the gene ends were 5 bases for V and 4 bases for J; bases not matched to a gene: 12. This CDR3 region has 16 residues. For the CDR3, the DNA is TGTGCCAGCAGCCGATTGCCGGGAGGAGGAGCAGATACGCAGTATTTT. Residues: CASSRLPGGGADTQYF.

The table lists this clonotype with a few counts. This sequence joins TRBV2 and TRBJ1-4; no clear D gene. The germline V gene encodes CDR1 SNHLY and CDR2 FYNNEI. The germline V and J ends were trimmed by 6 bases and 0 bases, with 8 bases remaining between them. This CDR3 is 14 amino acids long. CDR3 coding DNA: TGTGCCAGCAGGGGGTCCCCAACTAATGAAAAACTGTTTTTT. As protein: CASRGSPTNEKLFF.

This clonotype was seen many times. Here the CDR3 DNA reads TGTGCCAGCAGTTACACGGAGAACACTGAAGCTTTCTTT. This encodes CASSYTENTEAFF. The chain combines TRBV6-5 with TRBJ1-1; D unresolved. The CDR3 is 13 amino acids. Germline values: CDR1 MNHEY, CDR2 SVGAGI. Deletions cut 2 bases from V and 1 base from J, with 5 bases between.

In this sample, this clonotype turned up a few times. This sequence joins TRBV3-1 and TRBJ2-2; D possibly corresponds to TRBD1 (5 bases). The germline CDR1 and CDR2 sequences are LGHDT and YNNKEL (reference sequence). With 1 base removed from V and 5 bases from J, the gap between germline ends came to 11 bases. The CDR3 spans 15 residues. CDR3 in amino acids: CASSQVPGLTGELFF. For the CDR3, the DNA is TGTGCCAGCAGCCAAGTACCAGGGCTTACCGGGGAGCTGTTTTTT.

The chain joins TRBV5-4 to TRBJ1-4; 7 bases are a match to TRBD1. The CDR3 spans 13 residues. The V segment lost 2 bases and the J segment 7 bases; nucleotides outside the gene matches: 2. Germline lookup yields CDR1 SGHNT and CDR2 YYREEE (reference sequence). The CDR3 protein is CASSFTGVEKLFF. The CDR3 DNA sequence: TGTGCCAGCAGCTTTACAGGGGTTGAAAAACTGTTTTTT.

This clonotype came up a few times. The CDR3 protein is CASSQEPGTYEQYF. The CDR3 bases are TGCGCCAGCAGCCAAGAACCAGGGACCTACGAGCAGTACTTC. J is TRBJ2-7 and V is TRBV4-1; TRBD1 is a possible D gene (5 bases). Per germline, CDR1 MGHRA and CDR2 YSYEKL. V dropped 0 bases and J dropped 2 bases, with 8 bases sitting between them. This CDR3 contains 14 residues.

This clonotype has at least ten counts. This chain uses TRBV28 with TRBJ1-2; the match to TRBD1 covers 8 bases. The junction had 13 bases not matched to a gene; V was cut back by 7 bases and J by 0 bases. CDR1 is MDHEN and CDR2 is SYDVKM in the germline V gene. The CDR3 is 17 residues long. The CDR3: CASNPPGRGPSNYGYTF. The CDR3, as DNA: TGTGCCAGCAACCCGCCGGGCAGGGGGCCTTCTAACTATGGCTACACCTTC.

V usage is TRBV10-3 and J usage is TRBJ2-5, with 10 bases identical to TRBD2. Unmatched junction bases numbered 12, after V lost 6 bases and J lost 2 bases. This CDR3 region has 17 residues. Germline CDR1 is ENHRY and CDR2 is SYGVKD. CDR3 residues: CAISPTSGPRQQETQYF. CDR3 sequence (DNA): TGTGCCATCAGCCCGACTAGCGGGCCCCGACAGCAAGAGACCCAGTACTTC.

The gene calls are TRBV20-1 and TRBJ2-2, with TRBD2 matching 7 bases. The length of the CDR3 is 18 residues. The junction had 10 bases not matched to a gene; V was cut back by 0 bases and J by 0 bases. CDR1 DFQATT and CDR2 SNEGSKA come from the germline V gene (reference sequence). The CDR3 region has the DNA TGCAGTGCTAGAGATTGGGCCAAGCTAGCGGCGAACACCGGGGAGCTGTTTTTT. Its protein product is CSARDWAKLAANTGELFF.

This clonotype was detected ten times or more. CDR3 sequence reads: CASSHDGYSYEQYF. The CDR3 nucleotides read TGTGCCAGCAGCCATGACGGGTACTCCTACGAGCAGTACTTC. The chain links TRBV7-2 to TRBJ2-7; D gene ambiguous. CDR3 length equals 14 residues. Deletions cut 5 bases from V and 0 bases from J, with 11 bases between. Germline V lookup: CDR1 SGHTA, CDR2 FQGNSA.

This clonotype showed up many times. V and J are TRBV6-2 or TRBV6-3 and TRBJ1-2, with a possible D match to TRBD1 (6 bases). Germline loops: CDR1 MNHEY, CDR2 SVGEGT. This CDR3 region has 13 residues. Deletions cut 11 bases from V and 2 bases from J, with 15 bases between. CDR3 sequence (DNA): TGTGCCGCCCATAGGACAGACAACTATGGCTACACCTTC. Its protein is CAAHRTDNYGYTF.

The J gene is TRBJ2-5, the V gene TRBV30; 8 bases line up with TRBD2. Germline CDR1 is GTSNPN and CDR2 is SVGIG (reference sequence). CDR3 length: 13 residues. V shed 3 bases and J 5 bases; nucleotides not matched to a gene: 5. CDR3 loop: CAWSVSGSETQYF. The CDR3 region has the DNA TGTGCCTGGAGCGTCAGCGGGAGTGAGACCCAGTACTTC.

This clonotype turned up a few times. The genes are TRBV7-9 and TRBJ2-7; D is ambiguous. V lost 5 bases and J lost 7, with 12 bases in between. The CDR3 sequence is 12 residues long. Looked up from germline, CDR1 is SEHNR and CDR2 is FQNEAQ (reference sequence). DNA for the CDR3: TGTGCCAGCAGCCTCCTGGCGTTTGAGCAGTACTTC. Translated, it gives CASSLLAFEQYF.

Of note for this clonotype: One end of the junction fails to match germline, which may point to a read error. The chain uses TRBV7-3 and TRBJ1-1; D call uncertain. The germline CDR1 and CDR2 sequences are SGHTA and FQGTGA. The CDR3 spans 15 residues. CDR3 region: CASSLNSQPNTEALF. CDR3 coding DNA: TGTGCCAGCAGCTTAAACAGTCAGCCAAACACTGAAGCTCTCTTT.

V gene TRBV2 combines with J gene TRBJ2-5, with 8 bases aligning to TRBD1. The CDR3 loop spans 14 amino acids. Per germline, CDR1 SNHLY and CDR2 FYNNEI. J was trimmed by 3 bases and V by 6 bases; bases with no gene match: 6. The CDR3: CASRGTGLKETQYF. The CDR3 DNA is TGTGCCAGCAGGGGGACAGGACTTAAAGAGACCCAGTACTTC.

The V gene is TRBV4-1, the J gene TRBJ2-3; TRBD2 might be the D (6 bases). V dropped 4 bases and J dropped 2 bases, with 10 bases sitting between them. CDR3 length equals 14 residues. Per the germline V gene, CDR1 is MGHRA and CDR2 is YSYEKL. The CDR3 DNA sequence: TGCGCCAGCAGCCCCAGGGAGGTCACAGATACGCAGTATTTT. Encoded protein: CASSPREVTDTQYF.

This clonotype was recorded many times. V and J are TRBV24-1 and TRBJ2-1, with a tentative D call TRBD2 (6 bases). V lost 4 bases and J 7 bases, leaving 22 bases between the germline ends. Germline V lookup: CDR1 KGHDR, CDR2 SFDVKD. The length of the CDR3 is 17 residues. CDR3 nucleotide sequence: TGTGCCACCAGTGACCCGGAGCGGGCGGTCCCCGGGAATGAGCAGTTCTTC. Protein product: CATSDPERAVPGNEQFF.

On this clonotype itself: The junction does not match germline at one end; this may be a read error. The chain uses TRBV28 and TRBJ1-2, with 10 bases matching TRBD1. The germline V gene has CDR1 MDHEN and CDR2 SYDVKM. This CDR3 region has 16 residues. The CDR3 is CASSQLPGQGNYGCTF. Written as DNA, the CDR3 is TGTGCCAGCAGTCAGCTACCGGGACAGGGGAACTATGGCTGCACCTTC.

This clonotype was seen ten or more times. This chain links TRBV6-1 with TRBJ2-5; perhaps TRBD2 as D (5 bases). CDR3 length: 15 amino acids. Germline V gene data show CDR1 as MNHNS and CDR2 as SASEGT. Trimming shortened V by 3 bases and J by 4 bases, and 15 bases separated the two germline ends. This CDR3 is CASSDPDGEGETQYF. In DNA, the CDR3 is TGTGCCAGCAGTGACCCGGACGGTGAGGGAGAGACCCAGTACTTC.

This clonotype has a count of ten or more. This chain joins TRBV5-8 and TRBJ1-2, with 10 bases matching TRBD1. Trimming cost V 4 bases and J 8 bases; bases outside gene matches: 5. This CDR3 spans 13 amino acids. The germline CDR1 and CDR2 sequences are SGHTS and YDEGEE. The CDR3 nucleotides are TGTGCCAGCAGCCGTGGACAGGGGGGAGGCTACACCTTC. This gives the protein CASSRGQGGGYTF.

This clonotype was seen many times. The chain carries TRBV6-1 and TRBJ2-1, with 8 bases fitting TRBD2. Germline V CDR1 and CDR2: MNHNS, SASEGT. The CDR3 is 15 amino acids. Unmatched junction bases numbered 13, after V lost 8 bases and J lost 7 bases. Here the CDR3 reads CASFAAGTRKNEQFF. CDR3 sequence (DNA): TGTGCCAGCTTCGCCGCCGGGACTAGGAAAAATGAGCAGTTCTTC.

This clonotype was seen only a few times. The chain recombines TRBV10-1 with TRBJ2-1; no definite D call. V dropped 6 bases and J dropped 7 bases, with 13 bases sitting between them. From germline, CDR1 is WNHNN and CDR2 SYGVQD (reference sequence). This CDR3 region has 13 residues. The CDR3 loop is CASSRDTVNEQFF. The CDR3 DNA reads TGCGCCAGCAGCCGAGATACAGTAAATGAGCAGTTCTTC.